This TCR beta chain is from a study of beta chain features in type 1 diabetes. In the study overall: Examined across all samples were almost 110 million sorted cells. Findings of the study overall: Shorter TCRB CDR3s, moderately but significantly so, marked every one of the four CD4+ subsets in Type 1 diabetes patients. TCRB rearrangement may or may not be influenced by HLA type; here this remained unresolved.

Per the germline V gene, CDR1 is SGHRS and CDR2 is YFSETQ. The CDR3 spans 11 residues. With 5 bases removed from V and 3 bases from J, the gap between germline ends came to 5 bases. A sort by CD45RO/CCR7/CD25/CD127/CD95/CD27 yielded CD4+ naive, central memory, regulatory and stem cell-like memory cells. On this clone: Its antigen is unidentified.

Expressed TCRB transcripts were sequenced because the entire RNA isolate underwent reverse transcription. Libraries were prepared by immunoSEQ multiplex PCR; TCRdb keeps only in-frame clonotypes and omits some of them. The repertoire holds approximately 360,000 clones, roughly 12% seen once, with about 0.01% in the top ten. V is TRBV5-1 and J is TRBJ1-2; D gene unclear. The source material was naive CD4+ T cells from blood. The receptor comes from a woman aged 18-30 years with type 1 diabetes. The CDR3 region is CASRRDYGYTF. The CDR3 region has the DNA TGCGCCAGCAGGAGGGACTATGGCTACACCTTC.